This is a list of T cell receptor beta chains from one sample in a study of T cell responses to AZD1222 COVID-19 vaccine. Libraries were prepared by immunoSEQ multiplex PCR; TCRdb keeps only in-frame clonotypes and omits some of them. The repertoire holds some 150,000 clones, with 90% as singletons. The sequences come from peripheral blood, collected 28 days after the second AZD1222 dose. The receptors come from an adult who received the AZD1222 COVID-19 vaccine. Each CDR3 is given with its conserved first and last residue. A D gene is named only where the DNA matches it firmly. Clone sizes are given selectively: once, few, many, or a class where the clone is expanded.

d_call j_call v_call clone_size cdr3_nt cdr3_aa
- TRBJ2-6 TRBV19 few TGTGCCAGTAGTGGCCGACGAGGTACTGGGGCCAACGTCCTGACTTTC CASSGRRGTGANVLTF
TRBD1 TRBJ1-4 TRBV11-1 - TGTGCCAGCAGCCCGGACGGGGACAGAACTAATGAAAAACTGTTTTTT CASSPDGDRTNEKLFF
TRBD1 TRBJ2-7 TRBV5-1 - TGCGCCAGCAGCCCGGGACAGACATACTACGAGCAGTACTTC CASSPGQTYYEQYF
- TRBJ1-2 TRBV19 - TGTGCCAGTAGTCCTCCGTTAGGGATGGGGACCTTC CASSPPLGMGTF
- TRBJ1-1 TRBV24-1 - TGTGCCACCAAAAATCGGGGCCTCACTGAAGCTTTCTTT CATKNRGLTEAFF
- TRBJ1-1 TRBV29-1 - TGCAGCGTTTTGGCCGGGACGTTGAACACTGAAGCTTTCTTT CSVLAGTLNTEAFF
- TRBJ2-7 TRBV7-9 - TGTGCCAGCAGCTTGTACTACGAGCAGTACTTC CASSLYYEQYF
- TRBJ1-3 TRBV5-1 - TGCGCCAGCAGTAGGGACATCTCTGGAAACACCATATATTTT CASSRDISGNTIYF
TRBD1 TRBJ2-7 TRBV5-5 - TGTGCCAGCAGCTTGGAGGGACAGTCTGCCTACGAGCAGTACTTC CASSLEGQSAYEQYF
- TRBJ2-7 TRBV18 once TGTGCCAGCTCACCAGGACAGACCTACGAGCAGTACTTC CASSPGQTYEQYF
- TRBJ1-2 TRBV2 - TGTGCCAGCAGTGAAAATGGACACTTCACGGGGGGCTACACCTTC CASSENGHFTGGYTF
TRBD1 TRBJ1-1 TRBV6-4 - TGTGCCAGTAGGACAGGGGACCTGAACACTGAAGCTTTCTTT CASRTGDLNTEAFF
- TRBJ2-7 TRBV28 - TGTGCCAGCAGTGACAGTTACGAGCAGTACTTC CASSDSYEQYF
TRBD1 TRBJ2-7 TRBV28 - TGTGCCAGCAGTTTAGCCGGGACAGGGGGCTACGAGCAGTACTTC CASSLAGTGGYEQYF
- TRBJ1-6 TRBV18 - TGTGCCAGCTCACCGCAAAACGGGGATTCACCCCTCCACTTT CASSPQNGDSPLHF
- TRBJ1-4 TRBV18 few TGTGCCAGCTCACGGGGAGGAACTAATGAAAAACTGTTTTTT CASSRGGTNEKLFF
TRBD1 TRBJ1-3 TRBV7-7 - TGTGCTAGCAGCTCCGGGACAGGGGGAAACACCATATATTTT CASSSGTGGNTIYF
- TRBJ1-4 TRBV3-1/TRBV3-2 - TGTGCCAGCAGCCAAGTCCAAGGGGTACCAACTAATGAAAAACTGTTTTTT CASSQVQGVPTNEKLFF
- TRBJ2-1 TRBV5-1 - TGCGCCAGCAGTAAAGGTTCCGCACAGAATGAGCAGTTCTTC CASSKGSAQNEQFF
TRBD1 TRBJ1-1 TRBV29-1 few TGCAGCACCAAGACAGGGGAGGTTGAAGCTTTCTTT CSTKTGEVEAFF
- TRBJ2-1 TRBV3-1/TRBV3-2 - TGTGCCAGCAGCCGAGGGGGGCAAAGGTACAATGAGCAGTTCTTC CASSRGGQRYNEQFF
- TRBJ2-1 TRBV5-1 - TGCGCCAGCAGCTTGGACTCAAGAGGGTTTGGCTTCTTC CASSLDSRGFGFF
- TRBJ2-3 TRBV25-1 - TGTGCCAGCAGCCTGGGGCGGGTACACACAGATACGCAGTATTTT CASSLGRVHTDTQYF
- TRBJ1-5 TRBV6-5 - TGTGCCAGCAGCCCCGGGCACAATCAGCCCCAGCATTTT CASSPGHNQPQHF
TRBD1 TRBJ1-5 TRBV19 few TGTGCCAGTAGTACCGGGACAGCGAATCAGCCCCAGCATTTT CASSTGTANQPQHF
- TRBJ2-5 TRBV5-6 - TGTGCCAGCAGCTTCAGAGCCCCGGGTGGGGGGACCCAGTACTTC CASSFRAPGGGTQYF
- TRBJ1-1 TRBV14 - TGTGCCAGCAGCCTCCGATTGGGGGACGACACTGAAGCTTTCTTT CASSLRLGDDTEAFF
- TRBJ1-2 TRBV3-1/TRBV3-2 - TGTGCCAGCAGCCAAACTAACTATGGCTACACCTTC CASSQTNYGYTF
TRBD2 TRBJ2-1 TRBV5-3 - TGTGCCAGAAGCCGAGCGGGAGGAGGGGTCAATGAGCAGTTCTTC CARSRAGGGVNEQFF
- TRBJ2-3 TRBV15 once TGTGCCACCAGCAGGAGGGAGGGGGCCCTCACAGATACGCAGTATTTT CATSRREGALTDTQYF
- TRBJ2-7 TRBV5-1 - TGCGCCAGCAGCTTGACTACCTACGAGCAGTACTTC CASSLTTYEQYF
- TRBJ1-2 TRBV4-2 - TGTGCCAGCAGCCAAGGGGCCTTAAAAGGGGGCTACACCTTC CASSQGALKGGYTF
TRBD1 TRBJ2-7 TRBV19 - TGTGCCAGTAGTTGGACAGGAACAACCTACGAGCAGTACTTC CASSWTGTTYEQYF
TRBD2 TRBJ2-5 TRBV4-1 - TGCGCCAGCAGCATAGGACTAGCGGGAGGGCCGGGGGAGACCCAGTACTTC CASSIGLAGGPGETQYF
TRBD2 TRBJ2-1 TRBV5-1 - TGCGCCAGCAGCCGTATAGCGGGGGGCTCCTACAATGAGCAGTTCTTC CASSRIAGGSYNEQFF
- TRBJ1-1 TRBV19 - TGTGCCAGTAGCAAGAACACTGAAGCTTTCTTT CASSKNTEAFF
- TRBJ1-4 TRBV2 few TGTGCCAGCAGTGAGGGACCCACTAATGAAAAACTGTTTTTT CASSEGPTNEKLFF